Only a few counts were recorded for the clone carrying this TCR beta chain. Its target is unknown. This entry comes from a study of cytomegalovirus exposure and HLA in healthy donors. PCR was performed using 60 Vbeta and 13 Jbeta primers. Only in-frame clones appear in the TCRdb table, and some are missing; sequencing was by immunoSEQ multiplex PCR. Here the sample spans 150,000 to 200,000 clones, almost 85% being singletons. Study conclusions and caveats: Later analysis revealed greater clonal expansion in HLA-associated TCR beta chains than in equally common others. V- and J-gene trimming of TCR beta was linked (in a later analysis) to a missense DCLRE1C variant. According to the study, around 150 TCR beta chains were cytomegalovirus-associated. Using a false discovery rate of 0.05, a later analysis showed that 16,951 TCR beta sequences were associated with HLA alleles.

Germline assignment: CDR1 MNHEY and CDR2 SVGAGI. Trimming removed 5 bases from V and 9 bases from J; junction bases left unmatched: 8. This CDR3 comprises 15 residues. This sequence joins TRBV6-5 and TRBJ2-1; 12 bases fit TRBD2. Specimen: PBMCs. This sequence originates from a woman aged 45-60 years in good health and CMV-seronegative. CDR3 DNA: TGTGCCAGCAGTCTAACTAGCGGGAGGATCGGTGAGCAGTTCTTC. Translated: CASSLTSGRIGEQFF.